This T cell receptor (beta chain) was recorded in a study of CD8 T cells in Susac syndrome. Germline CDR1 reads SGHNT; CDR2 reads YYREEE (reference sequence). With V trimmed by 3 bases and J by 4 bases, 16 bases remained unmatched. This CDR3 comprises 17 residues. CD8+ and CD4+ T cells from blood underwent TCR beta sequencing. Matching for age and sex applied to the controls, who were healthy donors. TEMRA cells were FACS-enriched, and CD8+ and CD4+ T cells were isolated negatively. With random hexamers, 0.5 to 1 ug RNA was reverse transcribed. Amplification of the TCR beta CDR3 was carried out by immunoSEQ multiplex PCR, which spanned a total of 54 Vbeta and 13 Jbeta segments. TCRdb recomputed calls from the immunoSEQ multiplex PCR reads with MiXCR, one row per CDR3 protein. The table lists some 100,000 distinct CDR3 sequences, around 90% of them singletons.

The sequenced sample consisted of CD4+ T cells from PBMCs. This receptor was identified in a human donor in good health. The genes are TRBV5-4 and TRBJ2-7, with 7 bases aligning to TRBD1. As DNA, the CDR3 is TGTGCCAGCAGCTGGGGTTCCATGGGGACAGAATCTTACGAGCAGTACTTC. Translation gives CASSWGSMGTESYEQYF. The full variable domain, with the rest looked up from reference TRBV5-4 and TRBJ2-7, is ETGVTQSPTHLIKTRGQQVTLRCSSQSGHNTVSWYQQALGQGPQFIFQYYREEENGRGNFPPRFSGLQFPNYSSELNVNALELDDSALYLCASSWGSMGTESYEQYFGPGTRLTVT.